Sequencing of this T cell receptor (beta chain) was carried out in a study of PD-1 blockade in classical Hodgkin lymphoma. The wider study: The study gave patients nivolumab 3 mg/kg intravenously every 2 weeks. Study-wide results and limits: By C4D1 there was a significant rise in CD4+ TCR diversity but not in CD8+ TCR diversity. Reports indicated that newly diagnosed patients had lower baseline TCR diversity than healthy donors did. It was among complete responders that baseline diversity resembled that of newly diagnosed patients.

The repertoire was sequenced with immunoSEQ multiplex PCR; TCRdb's copy has only in-frame clones and lacks some. Of approximately 100,000 clones listed, around 89% are singletons. Germline CDR1 and CDR2: SGHTA and FQGNSA. The CDR3 covers 15 residues. V was trimmed by 2 bases and J by 5 bases, leaving 16 bases between them. Each patient experienced a relapse that followed autologous stem cell transplantation, and brentuximab vedotin exposure varied. Worth noting for this clone: The antigen remains unidentified.

This sequence joins TRBV7-2 and TRBJ2-7, with D maybe TRBD1 (5 bases). This material consisted of peripheral blood mononuclear cells (PBMCs), taken before the second cycle of nivolumab. This TCR was recovered from a human donor with classical Hodgkin lymphoma. In DNA form, the CDR3 reads TGTGCCAGCAGCTTATCCCTCAGGGAAGGCAACGAGCAGTACTTC. Amino acids: CASSLSLREGNEQYF.